The T cell receptor beta chain under discussion was sequenced for a study of blood T cell repertoires in COVID-19. CDR1 and CDR2 from the germline V gene are MRHNA and SNTAGT. CDR3 length: 20 residues. Trimming stripped 0 bases from V and 2 bases from J, with 25 bases between. Clones were read by immunoSEQ multiplex PCR, and TCRdb kept only the in-frame ones, dropping some. The sample lists about 200,000 clones, roughly 83% occurring once. This receptor was taken from a woman aged 40 to 50 with COVID-19, enrolled during active disease. The chain combines TRBV6-4 with TRBJ2-5; weak D call: TRBD1 (9 bases). The specimen was peripheral blood. This CDR3 is CASSDSIRGGTGTWQETQYF. Written as DNA, the CDR3 is TGTGCCAGCAGTGACTCGATCCGGGGGGGGACAGGGACATGGCAAGAGACCCAGTACTTC.